Sequencing of this T cell receptor (beta chain) was carried out in a study of brain T cells in children with intractable seizures. CDR1 and CDR2 from the germline V gene are MDHEN and SYDVKM. The germline V and J ends were trimmed by 3 bases and 3 bases, with 14 bases remaining between them. This CDR3 is 15 amino acids long. This clone was counted once. The table came from immunoSEQ multiplex PCR; TCRdb's copy has only in-frame clones and leaves some out. The data contain 110,000 or so clones, roughly 94% of them seen just once; the ten biggest clones take up roughly 4%. The sequenced cases were selected for having the highest brain T cell transcript signatures.

V gene TRBV28 combines with J gene TRBJ1-1; D is undetermined. The sample was peripheral blood, taken at surgery. This clonotype was obtained from a boy under two years old with hemimegalencephaly and intractable seizures. DNA for the CDR3: TGTGCCAGCAGTTTTTCCGGGCCGAGGGACACTGAAGCTTTCTTT. Translating it yields CASSFSGPRDTEAFF.